A selection of T cell receptor beta chains follows, all from one sample in a study of cytomegalovirus exposure and HLA in healthy donors. TCRdb keeps only in-frame clones here, not all; method: immunoSEQ multiplex PCR. The sample holds some 80,000 clones. The sequenced sample consisted of PBMCs. Receptor source: a man over 45 in good health and CMV-seropositive. The CDR3 runs from the conserved cysteine through the conserved F or W. The D gene is left open where the match is weak. Not all rows give a size; the values are once, few, many and, for expanded clones, a class.

clone size: .
V gene: TRBV4-1
D gene: TRBD2
J gene: TRBJ2-7
CDR3 protein: CASSHHPSSGTTYEQYF
CDR3 DNA: TGCGCCAGCAGCCACCACCCCTCTAGCGGAACCACCTACGAGCAGTACTTC

clone size: .
V gene: TRBV5-1
D gene: TRBD1
J gene: TRBJ1-2
CDR3 protein: CATSTSGTGGSVTF
CDR3 DNA: TGCGCCACCTCGACCTCCGGGACAGGGGGCTCAGTCACCTTC

clone size: .
V gene: TRBV4-2
D gene: .
J gene: TRBJ1-1
CDR3 protein: CASSQDEGNTEAFF
CDR3 DNA: TGTGCCAGCAGCCAAGATGAGGGTAACACTGAAGCTTTCTTT

clone size: .
V gene: TRBV7-9
D gene: .
J gene: TRBJ2-3
CDR3 protein: CASRWDTLTDTQYF
CDR3 DNA: TGTGCCAGCAGGTGGGACACCCTCACAGATACGCAGTATTTT

clone size: .
V gene: TRBV28
D gene: .
J gene: TRBJ2-3
CDR3 protein: CASTLRLASSDTQYF
CDR3 DNA: TGTGCCAGCACCCTAAGATTGGCTAGTTCAGATACGCAGTATTTT

clone size: .
V gene: TRBV6-1
D gene: TRBD2
J gene: TRBJ2-1
CDR3 protein: CASTGYSGSGNEQFF
CDR3 DNA: TGTGCCAGCACAGGGTACAGCGGGAGTGGCAATGAGCAGTTCTTC

clone size: .
V gene: TRBV27
D gene: .
J gene: TRBJ2-6
CDR3 protein: CASSTRRDRGRNGANVLTF
CDR3 DNA: TGTGCCAGCAGTACTAGGAGGGACAGAGGAAGGAATGGGGCCAACGTCCTGACTTTC

clone size: .
V gene: TRBV19
D gene: TRBD2
J gene: TRBJ2-3
CDR3 protein: CASYSGSKTDTQYF
CDR3 DNA: TGTGCCAGTTATAGCGGGAGTAAGACAGATACGCAGTATTTT

clone size: .
V gene: TRBV5-4
D gene: TRBD2
J gene: TRBJ2-3
CDR3 protein: CASSPLVGGGTDTQYF
CDR3 DNA: TGTGCCAGCAGCCCTCTCGTGGGGGGGGGCACAGATACGCAGTATTTT

clone size: .
V gene: TRBV6-5
D gene: TRBD2
J gene: TRBJ2-1
CDR3 protein: CATLGGRGEQFF
CDR3 DNA: TGTGCCACCCTCGGCGGGAGGGGGGAGCAGTTCTTC

clone size: .
V gene: TRBV5-4
D gene: TRBD1
J gene: TRBJ1-2
CDR3 protein: CASSQTQGDYGYTF
CDR3 DNA: TGTGCCAGCTCCCAAACGCAGGGGGACTATGGCTACACCTTC

clone size: .
V gene: TRBV30
D gene: TRBD1
J gene: TRBJ2-1
CDR3 protein: CAWSRPGGDNEQFF
CDR3 DNA: TGTGCCTGGAGTCGGCCAGGGGGTGACAATGAGCAGTTCTTC

clone size: .
V gene: TRBV7-9
D gene: TRBD1
J gene: TRBJ2-7
CDR3 protein: CASSFQDRDHEQYF
CDR3 DNA: TGTGCCAGCAGCTTCCAGGACAGGGACCACGAGCAGTACTTC

clone size: .
V gene: TRBV30
D gene: .
J gene: TRBJ1-2
CDR3 protein: CAWSVDTVNYGYTF
CDR3 DNA: TGTGCCTGGAGTGTGGATACAGTTAACTATGGCTACACCTTC

clone size: .
V gene: TRBV5-5
D gene: .
J gene: TRBJ2-1
CDR3 protein: CASSLGQVNSYNEQFF
CDR3 DNA: TGTGCCAGCAGCTTGGGACAGGTAAACTCCTACAATGAGCAGTTCTTC

clone size: .
V gene: TRBV9
D gene: TRBD2
J gene: TRBJ2-7
CDR3 protein: CASSEASGLYEQYF
CDR3 DNA: TGTGCCAGCAGCGAGGCTAGCGGGTTATACGAGCAGTACTTC

clone size: .
V gene: TRBV10-3
D gene: .
J gene: TRBJ1-2
CDR3 protein: CAIRSTVFNYGYTF
CDR3 DNA: TGTGCCATCAGATCGACAGTCTTTAACTATGGCTACACCTTC

clone size: .
V gene: TRBV28
D gene: TRBD2
J gene: TRBJ2-7
CDR3 protein: CASSPRLAGGYEQYF
CDR3 DNA: TGTGCCAGCAGTCCGCGACTAGCGGGGGGCTACGAGCAGTACTTC

clone size: .
V gene: TRBV10-2
D gene: .
J gene: TRBJ1-1
CDR3 protein: CASSDMGANTEAFF
CDR3 DNA: TGCGCCAGCAGTGATATGGGGGCGAACACTGAAGCTTTCTTT

clone size: medium-sized
V gene: TRBV5-1
D gene: TRBD1
J gene: TRBJ2-7
CDR3 protein: CASSSSPISGQGTYEQYF
CDR3 DNA: TGCGCCAGCAGTTCGTCACCTATATCGGGACAGGGTACGTACGAGCAGTACTTC

clone size: .
V gene: TRBV5-4
D gene: TRBD2
J gene: TRBJ2-3
CDR3 protein: CASSSAGGRTDTQYF
CDR3 DNA: TGTGCCAGCAGCTCCGCGGGGGGTCGCACAGATACGCAGTATTTT